These 2 T cell receptor beta chains were sequenced from one sample in a study of CD8 T cells in Susac syndrome. A quantity of about 0.5 to 1 ug RNA underwent reverse transcription using random hexamers. From the immunoSEQ multiplex PCR reads, TCRdb called clonotypes with MiXCR, one entry per CDR3 protein. This sample has about 300,000 distinct CDR3 sequences, with 70% to 90% found just once. Sequencing input: CD8+ T cells from PBMCs. These receptors were obtained from a human donor with multiple sclerosis.

The chain joins TRBV4-3 to TRBJ1-2, with 8 bases lining up with TRBD1. The germline V gene has CDR1 LGHNA and CDR2 YSLEER. V was pared by 0 bases and J by 3 bases, with 3 bases of the junction left unmatched. This CDR3 spans 15 amino acids. In nucleotides, the CDR3 is TGCGCCAGCAGCCAAGAGACAGGGGCCCACTATGGCTACACCTTC. Protein product: CASSQETGAHYGYTF.

This clonotype showed up just once. The chain is built from TRBV3-1 and TRBJ1-4, with D possibly matching TRBD1 (5 bases). Germline-derived CDR1 and CDR2 are LGHDT and YNNKEL (reference sequence). The CDR3 runs to 15 residues. Deletions cut 2 bases from V and 8 bases from J, with 15 bases between. In DNA form, the CDR3 reads TGTGCCAGCAGCCAATCTTTCATGGGGGAAGAAAAACTGTTTTTT. Its protein is CASSQSFMGEEKLFF.